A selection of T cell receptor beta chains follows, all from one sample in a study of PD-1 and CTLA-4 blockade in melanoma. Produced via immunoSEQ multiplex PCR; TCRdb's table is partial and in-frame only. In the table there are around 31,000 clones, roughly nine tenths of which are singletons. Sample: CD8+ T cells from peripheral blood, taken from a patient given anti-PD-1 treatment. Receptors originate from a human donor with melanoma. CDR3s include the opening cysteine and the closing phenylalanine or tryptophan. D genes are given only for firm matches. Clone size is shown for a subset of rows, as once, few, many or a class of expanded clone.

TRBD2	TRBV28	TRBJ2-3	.	CASSPGLAGNADTQYF	TGTGCCAGCAGTCCCGGACTAGCGGGGAATGCAGATACGCAGTATTTT
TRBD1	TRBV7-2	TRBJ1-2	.	CASSRIGTGNGYTF	TGTGCCAGCAGCCGCATAGGGACAGGGAATGGCTACACCTTC
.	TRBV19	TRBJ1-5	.	CASSADHNSNQPQHF	TGTGCCAGTAGTGCCGACCATAATAGCAATCAGCCCCAGCATTTT
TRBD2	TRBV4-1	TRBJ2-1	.	CASSQDGGRGGPVDEQFF	TGCGCCAGCAGCCAAGATGGTGGGCGGGGGGGCCCCGTCGATGAGCAGTTCTTC
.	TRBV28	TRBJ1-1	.	CASSLSFGSTEAFF	TGTGCCAGCAGTTTATCCTTTGGGTCTACTGAAGCTTTCTTT
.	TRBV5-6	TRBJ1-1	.	CASNIKFGDPNTEAFF	TGTGCCAGCAATATTAAATTCGGGGACCCTAACACTGAAGCTTTCTTT
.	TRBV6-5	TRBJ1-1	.	CASSYSGLTEAFF	TGTGCCAGCAGTTACTCTGGTCTCACTGAAGCTTTCTTT
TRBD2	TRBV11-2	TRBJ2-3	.	CASSFSGSNTDTQYF	TGTGCCAGCAGCTTTAGCGGGAGCAACACAGATACGCAGTATTTT
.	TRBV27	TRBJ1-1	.	CASSTFQGNTEAFF	TGTGCCAGCAGTACGTTCCAAGGGAACACTGAAGCTTTCTTT
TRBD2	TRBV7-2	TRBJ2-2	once	CASSYGGSGELFF	TGTGCCAGCAGCTACGGGGGGTCCGGGGAGCTGTTTTTT
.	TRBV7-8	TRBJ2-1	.	CASSRGGTYNEQFF	TGTGCCAGCAGCCGCGGAGGCACCTACAATGAGCAGTTCTTC
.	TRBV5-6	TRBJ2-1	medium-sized	CASSRQFYNEQFF	TGTGCCAGCAGCCGACAGTTTTACAATGAGCAGTTCTTC
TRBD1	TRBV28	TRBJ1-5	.	CASSLRQGADNQPQHF	TGTGCCAGCAGTCTACGTCAGGGGGCCGACAATCAGCCCCAGCATTTT
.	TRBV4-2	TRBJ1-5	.	CASSQEKSPGNQPQHF	TGTGCCAGCAGCCAAGAGAAATCCCCAGGGAATCAGCCCCAGCATTTT